The clone carrying this TCR beta chain was detected ten times or more. Its antigen remains unidentified. This specimen comes from a study of neurological immune-mediated disorders. Study overall: The roughly 34 multiple sclerosis patients comprised around 31 relapsing-remitting and 3 secondary progressive cases.

2 million PBMCs stored at -80 C were the source of the unsorted libraries. From the 5' RACE reads, TCRdb called clonotypes with MiXCR, one entry per CDR3 protein. The sample has under 70,000 distinct CDR3 sequences, under 4.5% seen once. Germline assignment: CDR1 SGHVS and CDR2 FQNEAQ. Trimming left V 4 bases short and J 1 base short, with 17 bases between. The CDR3 totals 18 residues. Notes on the study in general: No CDR3 amino acid sequences recurred among expanded clones across subjects, suggesting private repertoires in all groups.

V gene TRBV7-8 combines with J gene TRBJ1-6, with D maybe TRBD1 (5 bases). This TCR was sampled from a woman in her thirties with multiple sclerosis. The sequencing input was PBMCs. For the CDR3, the DNA is TGTGCCAGCAGCTCAGTTGGGACCCCGGGGTCCTATAATTCACCCCTCCACTTT. Translating gives CASSSVGTPGSYNSPLHF. The whole variable domain, filled in from reference TRBV7-8 and TRBJ1-6, reads GAGVSQSPRYKVAKRGQDVALRCDPISGHVSLFWYQQALGQGPEFLTYFQNEAQLDKSGLPSDRFFAERPEGSVSTLKIQRTQQEDSAVYLCASSSVGTPGSYNSPLHFGNGTRLTVT.